What follows describes a single T cell receptor (beta chain). Its cognate antigen is unknown. The CDR3 contains 17 residues. CDR1 LGHNA and CDR2 YNFKEQ come from the germline V gene. V was trimmed by 1 base and J by 0 bases, leaving 13 bases between them. The source of the sample is a study of shared clonotypes between healthy human individuals. As for the study in general: For every donor, three CD4 naive, three CD4 memory, two CD8 naive and one CD8 memory plates were used. Study observations and caveats: On the whole, naive subsets had larger estimated richness than memory subsets had. Non-shared clonotypes had lower generation probabilities than those shared by all four donors.

Original analysis: ImmunoSEQ junction-only sequences lacked quality scores, so their filtering differed. Repertoires were generated with immunoSEQ multiplex PCR, while TCRdb's copy carries only in-frame clones and drops some. D and trimming come from the DNA, and the V and J calls and clone size come from that table. This sample has roughly 1,500,000 clones; roughly 98.5% occur once, and the top ten carry roughly 0.36%. The sequence was obtained from a man aged 25 to 45 in good health. This sequence joins TRBV4-2 and TRBJ1-3; possible D gene TRBD1, 5 bases. Sequenced input: naive CD4+ T cells sorted from blood. Described subset: CD45RA+ positively selected. Here the CDR3 reads CASSQVGARTSGNTIYF. The DNA for the CDR3 is TGTGCCAGCAGCCAAGTCGGGGCCAGAACCTCTGGAAACACCATATATTTT.